This T cell receptor (beta chain) was identified during a study of graft-versus-host responses after intestinal transplantation. Study background: Recipients had multivisceral, liver-intestinal, or isolated intestinal transplants. Each patient got anti-thymocyte globulin induction, then tacrolimus and steroids for around 3 years.

The CDR3 is 14 residues long. In germline, CDR1 is MNHEY, CDR2 SMNVEV (reference sequence). V shed 0 bases, J shed 8 bases, and the junction held 3 bases outside the gene matches. Study-wide findings and caveats: Where graft-donor T cell macrochimerism was present, patients had high graft-versus-host to host-versus-graft clonal ratios in allografts. There were GvH clones found in recipient marrow, and some of them appeared first in ileum or blood.

The data were produced by immunoSEQ multiplex PCR, yet TCRdb's version contains in-frame clones alone and is incomplete. The sample yields tens of thousands of clones, approximately 95% seen once. For this clone: No antigen is known for it.

Specimen: PBMCs, collected 156 days after intestinal transplant. V gene TRBV27 combines with J gene TRBJ2-1, with 8 bases that match TRBD1. The source of this sequence is a human patient who received an intestinal transplant, so some T cells may come from the graft donor. The CDR3 loop reads CASSLSSGGDEQFF. As DNA, the CDR3 is TGTGCCAGCAGTTTATCTTCAGGGGGCGATGAGCAGTTCTTC.